The 17 T cell receptor beta chains presented below share a single source sample, sequenced in a study of cytomegalovirus exposure and HLA in healthy donors. Primers for the PCR totalled 60 Vbeta and 13 Jbeta. The method was immunoSEQ multiplex PCR; TCRdb's version includes in-frame clones alone and lacks a portion of them. The sample lists some 200,000 clones, just under 70% occurring once. The sequenced material came from PBMCs. These receptors were collected from a man aged 40-49 years in good health and CMV-seropositive.

The rearrangement uses TRBV27 and TRBJ1-2; D might be TRBD1 (5 bases). The V gene's germline CDR1 is MNHEY and CDR2 SMNVEV (reference sequence). CDR3 length equals 12 residues. V shed 3 bases and J shed 7 bases, with 9 bases lying between them. The CDR3 loop is CASSFPGGGYTF. The CDR3 nucleotides read TGTGCCAGCAGTTTCCCCGGGGGTGGCTACACCTTC.

CDR3: CASSGRTGGRETQYF. In DNA, the CDR3 is TGTGCCAGCAGCGGAAGGACAGGGGGCAGAGAGACCCAGTACTTC. V is TRBV5-6 and J is TRBJ2-5; 11 bases fit TRBD1. This CDR3 contains 15 residues. Looked up from germline, CDR1 is SGHDT and CDR2 is YYEEEE. V was pared by 4 bases and J by 4 bases, with 6 bases of the junction left unmatched.

This sequence joins TRBV6-5 and TRBJ1-4, with D perhaps TRBD1 (5 bases). Per the germline V gene, CDR1 is MNHEY and CDR2 is SVGAGI. The CDR3 has 14 residues. V was shortened by 6 bases and J by 3 bases, with 11 bases between the two germline ends. CDR3 residues: CASSRQGANEKLFF. The CDR3 DNA is TGTGCCAGCAGCCGTCAGGGTGCTAATGAAAAACTGTTTTTT.

The V call is TRBV13, the J call TRBJ1-4, with 9 bases identical to TRBD1. Per germline, CDR1 PRHDT and CDR2 FYEKMQ (reference sequence). The CDR3 is 16 residues long. Trimming took 3 bases from V and 7 from J; bases not matched to a gene: 9. CDR3 loop: CASSFGPGTGREKLFF. CDR3 sequence (DNA): TGTGCCAGCAGCTTCGGTCCGGGGACAGGGCGTGAAAAACTGTTTTTT.

The sample holds a few counts of this clone. The chain carries TRBV7-2 and TRBJ1-5; tentative D call: TRBD1 (6 bases). CDR1 and CDR2 (germline): SGHTA, FQGNSA. Trimming cost V 5 bases and J 8 bases, with 16 bases left between them. The CDR3 extends over 14 amino acids. This CDR3 reads CASSLSRGGEPQHF. DNA for the CDR3: TGTGCCAGCAGCCTTTCCAGGGGCGGAGAGCCCCAGCATTTT.

V usage is TRBV5-1 and J usage is TRBJ2-5; 7 bases agree with TRBD2. After removal of 0 bases from V and 4 bases from J, the junction contained 3 bases not matched to a gene. The CDR3 is 14 amino acids. Germline V gene data show CDR1 as SGHRS and CDR2 as YFSETQ. Written as DNA, the CDR3 is TGCGCCAGCAGCTTGGCCGTAGCGGGAGAGACCCAGTACTTC. Its translation is CASSLAVAGETQYF.

V and J are TRBV19 and TRBJ1-5; D not resolved. The V and J ends lost 1 base and 3 bases respectively, with 10 bases between them. From germline, CDR1 is LNHDA and CDR2 SQIVND (reference sequence). The CDR3 loop spans 15 amino acids. CDR3 in amino acids: CASSIGTKANQPQHF. Here the CDR3 DNA reads TGTGCCAGTAGTATAGGAACTAAAGCCAATCAGCCCCAGCATTTT.

The chain links TRBV7-6 to TRBJ2-2; TRBD1 matches at 8 bases. Looked up from germline, CDR1 is SGHVS and CDR2 is FNYEAQ. The CDR3 is made up of 14 amino acids. J gave up 4 bases and V 4 bases, and 2 bases lay outside the gene matches. Written as DNA, the CDR3 is TGTGCCAGCAGCTGGACAGGGATCACCGGGGAGCTGTTTTTT. Amino acid sequence: CASSWTGITGELFF.

This clone occurred a few times. V gene TRBV7-2 combines with J gene TRBJ1-5, with a weak D call TRBD1 (5 bases). With 5 bases removed from V and 3 bases from J, the gap between germline ends came to 11 bases. CDR3 length equals 14 residues. The V gene's germline CDR1 is SGHTA and CDR2 FQGNSA. The CDR3, as DNA: TGTGCCAGCAGCGCCACAGGTCCCAATCAGCCCCAGCATTTT. Amino acids: CASSATGPNQPQHF.

The chain joins TRBV6-1 to TRBJ2-2; D is unresolved. Looked up from germline, CDR1 is MNHNS and CDR2 is SASEGT. The V gene lost 3 bases and the J gene lost 4 bases, with 12 bases spanning the gap. The CDR3 contains 15 residues. The CDR3 DNA follows: TGTGCCAGCAGTGACGATTTAGCCCTCACCGGGGAGCTGTTTTTT. Translating gives CASSDDLALTGELFF.

The CDR3, as DNA: TGCGCCAGCAGAGACCTAGCAGCCTACGAGCAGTACTTC. Its protein product is CASRDLAAYEQYF. This chain links TRBV10-2 with TRBJ2-5; weak D call: TRBD2 (5 bases). The closer fit of TRBJ2-7 to the DNA end suggests the J call may be wrong. This CDR3 has 13 amino acids. Germline V gene data show CDR1 as WSHSY and CDR2 as SAAADI.

V usage is TRBV19 and J usage is TRBJ2-7, with a possible D match to TRBD2 (6 bases). The CDR3 runs to 13 residues. Germline lookup yields CDR1 LNHDA and CDR2 SQIVND (reference sequence). Deletions cut 6 bases from V and 5 bases from J, with 14 bases between. The CDR3 spells CASSLGGGDEQYF. The CDR3 DNA follows: TGTGCCAGTAGCCTCGGCGGAGGGGACGAGCAGTACTTC.

Comment on this clone: The same CDR3 can be traced to other DNA sequences in this sample. This chain uses TRBV15 with TRBJ2-5; tentative D call: TRBD1 (5 bases). CDR3 length: 14 amino acids. Trimming left V 0 bases short and J 5 bases short, with 10 bases between. The germline gives CDR1 LNHNV, CDR2 YYDKDF (reference sequence). CDR3 nucleotide sequence: TGTGCCACCAGCAGAGATCTAGGGGCGGAGACCCAGTACTTC. Its protein product is CATSRDLGAETQYF.

This rearrangement joins TRBV6-5 to TRBJ1-3; no clear D gene. CDR3 length equals 13 residues. In germline, CDR1 is MNHEY, CDR2 SVGAGI. Trimming took off 6 bases at V and 2 bases at J, with 8 bases between the two ends. This CDR3 reads CASRYTAGNTIYF. The CDR3 nucleotides are TGTGCCAGCAGGTACACAGCTGGAAACACCATATATTTT.

V is TRBV5-4 and J is TRBJ2-5, with TRBD2 matching 15 bases. The ends lost 4 bases at V and 0 bases at J; junction bases unmatched: 7. Germline values: CDR1 SGHNT, CDR2 YYREEE (reference sequence). There are 18 residues in the CDR3. Here the CDR3 reads CASSPGTSGGWYQETQYF. CDR3 bases: TGTGCCAGCAGCCCCGGGACTAGCGGGGGGTGGTACCAAGAGACCCAGTACTTC.

The rearrangement joins TRBV5-6 to TRBJ1-2, with TRBD1 matching over 7 bases. The CDR3 consists of 15 residues. Trimming took 4 bases from V and 4 from J; bases not matched to a gene: 10. Germline CDR1 and CDR2: SGHDT and YYEEEE. The CDR3 DNA follows: TGTGCCAGCAGCCTAGGGGACAGCAGGGGCTATGGCTACACCTTC. Translation gives CASSLGDSRGYGYTF.

This chain uses TRBV5-3 with TRBJ1-6; unclear D gene. TRBV5-3 carries the ORF label, with uncertain function. The length of the CDR3 is 17 residues. The V end was cut by 0 bases, the J end by 2 bases, with 12 bases between. This CDR3 reads CARSLGSGFTYNSPLHF. DNA of the CDR3: TGTGCCAGAAGCTTGGGCTCGGGGTTCACCTATAATTCACCCCTCCACTTT.